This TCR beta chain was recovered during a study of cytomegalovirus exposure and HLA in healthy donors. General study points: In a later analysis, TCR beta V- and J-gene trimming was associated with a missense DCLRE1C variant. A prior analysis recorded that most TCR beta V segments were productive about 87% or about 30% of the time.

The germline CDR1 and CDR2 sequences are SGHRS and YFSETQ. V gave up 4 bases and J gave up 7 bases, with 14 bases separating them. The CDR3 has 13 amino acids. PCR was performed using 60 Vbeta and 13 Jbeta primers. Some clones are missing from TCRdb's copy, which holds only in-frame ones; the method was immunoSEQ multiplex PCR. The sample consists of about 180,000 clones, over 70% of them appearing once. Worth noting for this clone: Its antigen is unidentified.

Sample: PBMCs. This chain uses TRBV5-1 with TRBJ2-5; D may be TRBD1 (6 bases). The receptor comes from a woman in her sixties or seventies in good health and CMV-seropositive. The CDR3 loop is CASSLQGSGTQYF. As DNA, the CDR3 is TGCGCCAGCAGCCTACAGGGATCCGGGACCCAGTACTTC.